This TCR beta chain was profiled in a study of post-analysis software for immune sequencing data. Whole-study findings and limits: In patients, about 5 TRBV segments were more frequent than in controls, with TRBV5-6, TRBV5-1 and TRBV20-1 among them.

This clonotype was observed a few times. Antigen specificity is unknown. cDNA libraries of TCR beta carried unique molecular identifiers. Between roughly 1 and 11 million T cells gave rise to some 490,000 cDNA molecules. TCRdb ran MiXCR on the PCR reads and lists one entry per CDR3 protein. Here the sample spans hundreds of thousands of distinct CDR3 sequences, 30% being singletons. The V and J ends lost 1 base and 5 bases, in that order; junction bases with no gene match: 7. This CDR3 has 15 residues. CDR1 and CDR2 (germline): SGHTA, FQGNSA. The V gene is TRBV7-2, the J gene TRBJ2-7, with 8 bases lining up with TRBD1. The receptor comes from a girl between 5 and 17 years old with multiple sclerosis. Sequencing was done on a sample of blood. CDR3 protein: CASSLGGTGTNEQYF. DNA for the CDR3: TGTGCCAGCAGCTTAGGAGGGACAGGTACAAACGAGCAGTACTTC.